Following are 10 T cell receptor beta chains from one sample sequenced in a study of T cells in Graves' hyperthyroidism and ophthalmopathy. Amplified TCR beta CDR3 regions came from RNA transcripts. The primer set for the first-round RT-PCR of the TCR CDR3 was HTBI. TCRdb re-analysed the multiplex PCR reads in MiXCR, keeping a single row per CDR3 protein. Of a few hundred thousand distinct CDR3 sequences in the sample, 46% were seen once. Specimen: peripheral blood or thyroid tissue (not recorded which). The receptors come from an adult woman with Graves' disease, either hyperthyroidism or ophthalmopathy (not recorded which).

V gene TRBV2 combines with J gene TRBJ1-6; D not certain. CDR1 and CDR2 from the germline V gene are SNHLY and FYNNEI. The CDR3 is made up of 15 amino acids. The V and J ends lost 8 bases and 7 bases respectively, with 18 bases between them. The CDR3 is CASCPGGVRNSPLHF. CDR3 in DNA: TGTGCCAGCTGCCCCGGCGGGGTGAGGAATTCACCCCTCCACTTT.

The sample holds many counts of this clonotype. The J gene is TRBJ1-2, the V gene TRBV4-2; 7 nucleotides line up with TRBD1. Germline lookup yields CDR1 LGHNA and CDR2 YNFKEQ. The CDR3 runs 14 residues. V trimming: 6 bases; J trimming: 4 bases; junction bases outside the gene matches: 8. CDR3 coding DNA: TGTGCCAGCAGTCCAGCGACAGGGACCTATGGCTACACCTTC. Translated: CASSPATGTYGYTF.

V and J are TRBV20-1 and TRBJ1-2, with 10 bases aligning to TRBD1. CDR3 length: 13 residues. V was pared by 6 bases and J by 5 bases, with 6 bases of the junction left unmatched. Looked up from germline, CDR1 is DFQATT and CDR2 is SNEGSKA (reference sequence). The CDR3, as DNA: TGCAGTGCGCAGACAGGGGGCGCTTATGGCTACACCTTC. It specifies CSAQTGGAYGYTF.

The V call is TRBV5-8, the J call TRBJ1-5, with D tentatively TRBD1 (6 bases). CDR1 and CDR2 (germline): SGHTS, YDEGEE. The CDR3 covers 14 residues. V was clipped by 2 bases and J by 4 bases, with 10 bases between them. Here the CDR3 reads CASSFGTSNQPQHF. DNA for the CDR3: TGTGCCAGCAGCTTCGGGACATCAAATCAGCCCCAGCATTTT.

This rearrangement joins TRBV2 to TRBJ1-6; D uncertain. The CDR3 runs 15 residues. The V gene's germline CDR1 is SNHLY and CDR2 FYNNEI. V lost 6 bases and J lost 0, with 9 bases in between. The CDR3 is CASREQSSYNSPLHF. As DNA, the CDR3 is TGTGCCAGCAGAGAACAGAGCTCCTATAATTCACCCCTCCACTTT.

This clonotype has at least ten counts. The chain combines TRBV25-1 with TRBJ1-2; weak D call: TRBD1 (5 bases). The CDR3 runs to 13 residues. V was cut by 1 base and J by 6 bases, with 9 bases left in between. Germline V gene sequence: CDR1 MGHDK, CDR2 SYGVNS. Here the CDR3 DNA reads TGTGCCAGCAGTGAATTTGAGGGGAATGGCTACACCTTC. Its translation is CASSEFEGNGYTF.

The count of this clonotype is one. The chain couples TRBV10-3 to TRBJ1-1, with 9 nucleotides matching TRBD1. V gave up 10 bases and J gave up 0 bases; unmatched junction bases: 9. CDR1 is ENHRY and CDR2 is SYGVKD in the germline V gene. This CDR3 has 15 amino acids. The CDR3 sequence is CATERTGELNTEAFF. The CDR3 DNA is TGTGCCACCGAAAGGACAGGGGAACTGAACACTGAAGCTTTCTTT.

The rearrangement links TRBV7-9 to TRBJ1-2; D unresolved. The V gene lost 5 bases and the J gene lost 1 base, with 14 bases spanning the gap. In germline, CDR1 is SEHNR, CDR2 FQNEAQ (reference sequence). This CDR3 comprises 15 residues. CDR3 bases: TGTGCCAGCAGCCCGTGGACCGAAATTAACTATGGCTACACCTTC. It yields the protein CASSPWTEINYGYTF.

V usage is TRBV20-1 and J usage is TRBJ1-1, with 7 bases aligning to TRBD1. CDR3 length equals 14 residues. J gave up 14 bases and V 5 bases, and 20 bases lay outside the gene matches. From germline, CDR1 is DFQATT and CDR2 SNEGSKA (reference sequence). The CDR3 here is CSAVGLAGQNEQFF. In nucleotides, the CDR3 is TGCAGTGCTGTAGGACTAGCGGGACAGAATGAGCAGTTCTTT.

This clonotype was counted between two and nine times. The gene calls are TRBV29-1 and TRBJ2-3; the D call may be TRBD1 or TRBD2 (6 bases each). V dropped 7 bases and J dropped 0 bases, with 14 bases sitting between them. This CDR3 has 14 amino acids. From germline, CDR1 is SQVTM and CDR2 ANQGSEA. The CDR3 coding sequence is TGCAGCGCTAAAGAGGGGGGTAGCACAGATACGCAGTATTTT. It encodes CSAKEGGSTDTQYF.